The following is a TCR beta chain sequence with its context. The same CDR3 arises from other DNA sequences in this sample as well. CDR3 length: 14 residues. The germline V gene has CDR1 MNHNS and CDR2 SASEGT. The V end was cut by 6 bases, the J end by 6 bases, with 14 bases between. Amplification used 60 Vbeta primers and 13 Jbeta primers. Assay: immunoSEQ multiplex PCR; the TCRdb copy retains only in-frame clones and omits some. Of nearly 200,000 clones listed, 75% to 85% are singletons. This entry is derived from a study of cytomegalovirus exposure and HLA in healthy donors. Sequencing was performed on PBMCs. The receptor was isolated from a woman between 45 and 60 years old in good health and CMV-seropositive. The chain carries TRBV6-1 and TRBJ2-2; perhaps TRBD2 as D (6 bases). CDR3 sequence: CASRPGGGSGELFF. CDR3 sequence (DNA): TGTGCCAGCAGACCTGGGGGAGGTTCCGGGGAGCTGTTTTTT.